Each of the 24 T cell receptor beta chains below was sequenced from the same sample in a study of siplizumab effects on memory and regulatory T cells. Clones were sequenced by immunoSEQ multiplex PCR, and TCRdb holds only the in-frame ones, with some missing. Among some 100,000 clones listed, approximately 92% were seen once. The sequenced sample was CD4+ T cells sorted from blood. Every receptor here comes from a human donor in good health. Some clones in this sample may be carry-over from other donors' samples.

V usage is TRBV28 and J usage is TRBJ2-3; 7 bases agree with TRBD1. Unmatched junction bases numbered 8, after V lost 7 bases and J lost 4 bases. Germline CDR1 MDHEN, CDR2 SYDVKM. The CDR3 has 14 residues. The CDR3 loop reads CASKLGGAADTQYF. DNA for the CDR3: TGTGCCAGCAAATTAGGGGGCGCAGCAGATACGCAGTATTTT. The full variable domain, rest sourced from reference TRBV28 and TRBJ2-3, is DVKVTQSSRYLVKRTGEKVFLECVQDMDHENMFWYRQDPGLGLRLIYFSYDVKMKEKGDIPEGYSVSREKKERFSLILESASTNQTSMYLCASKLGGAADTQYFGPGTRLTVL.

This sequence joins TRBV12-5 and TRBJ2-3; 7 nucleotides line up with TRBD2. Germline values: CDR1 LGHNT, CDR2 FRNRAP. V lost 0 bases and J lost 3; bases outside the gene matches: 3. The CDR3 has 15 residues. This CDR3 is CASGLVGGQTDTQYF. The CDR3 DNA reads TGTGCTAGTGGTTTGGTGGGAGGGCAAACAGATACGCAGTATTTT.

In the case of this clone: In the same sample, other DNA sequences code for this CDR3. CDR3 nucleotide sequence: TGTGCCAGCAGTTGGGACAGCGGGAGGTTTGGCGAGCAGTACTTC. Protein: CASSWDSGRFGEQYF. The V call is TRBV5-4, the J call TRBJ2-7; 9 bases map to TRBD2. The CDR3 consists of 15 residues. Germline lookup yields CDR1 SGHNT and CDR2 YYREEE (reference sequence). J lost 6 bases, V lost 5 bases, and 12 bases had no gene match.

The DNA for the CDR3 is TGTGCCAGCAGCTCCGGGACCGACAATGAGCAGTTCTTC. Translation: CASSSGTDNEQFF. The chain recombines TRBV5-4 with TRBJ2-1; perhaps D is TRBD1 or TRBD2 (5 bases each). Germline CDR1 SGHNT, CDR2 YYREEE (reference sequence). The CDR3 loop spans 13 amino acids. The V end was cut by 3 bases, the J end by 5 bases, with 9 bases between.

The V and J genes are TRBV7-3 and TRBJ2-2; possible D gene TRBD2, 5 bases. V was clipped by 5 bases and J by 7 bases, with 14 bases between them. The CDR3 has 14 amino acids. The germline gives CDR1 SGHTA, CDR2 FQGTGA. CDR3: CASSPGRGVGELFF. Written as DNA, the CDR3 is TGTGCCAGCAGCCCCGGACGGGGAGTCGGGGAGCTGTTTTTT. The full variable domain, in which reference TRBV7-3 and TRBJ2-2 provide the parts outside the CDR3, is GAGVSQTPSNKVTEKGKYVELRCDPISGHTALYWYRQSLGQGPEFLIYFQGTGAADDSGLPNDRFFAVRPEGSVSTLKIQRTERGDSAVYLCASSPGRGVGELFFGEGSRLTVL.

The sample holds one count of this clone. The J gene is TRBJ2-5, the V gene TRBV5-1; 8 nucleotides agree with TRBD1. This CDR3 is built from 15 residues. The trim removed 1 base at V and 2 bases at J, leaving 4 bases unmatched. CDR1 SGHRS and CDR2 YFSETQ come from the germline V gene. The CDR3 nucleotides are TGCGCCAGCAGCTTGATCAGGGGGCCTCAAGAGACCCAGTACTTC. Its translation is CASSLIRGPQETQYF. Full variable domain (rest looked up from reference TRBV5-1 and TRBJ2-5): KAGVTQTPRYLIKTRGQQVTLSCSPISGHRSVSWYQQTPGQGLQFLFEYFSETQRNKGNFPGRFSGRQFSNSRSEMNVSTLELGDSALYLCASSLIRGPQETQYFGPGTRLLVL.

CDR3 nucleotides: TGTGCCAGCAGCGTAGAATTTGGCTCGACAGGAGCAGCCTACAATGAGCAGTTCTTC. The encoded protein is CASSVEFGSTGAAYNEQFF. J is TRBJ2-1 and V is TRBV9; perhaps TRBD1 as D (6 bases). Trimming pared 0 bases from V and 2 bases from J, leaving 21 bases between. The CDR3 has 19 residues. Looked up from germline, CDR1 is SGDLS and CDR2 is YYNGEE.

This clone was counted between two and nine times. The chain links TRBV19 to TRBJ2-2; 7 nucleotides match TRBD1. The trim removed 5 bases at V and 5 bases at J, leaving 8 bases unmatched. Germline lookup yields CDR1 LNHDA and CDR2 SQIVND (reference sequence). The CDR3 covers 15 residues. CDR3 nucleotide sequence: TGTGCCAGTAGTCCTCGACAGGGTGAGACCGGGGAGCTGTTTTTT. This gives the protein CASSPRQGETGELFF.

Concerning this clone: One end of the junction fails to match germline, which may point to a read error. The J gene is TRBJ2-5, the V gene TRBV28, with a possible D match to TRBD1 (5 bases). The CDR3 spans 15 residues. CDR1 is MDHEN, CDR2 SYDVKM, per germline. The CDR3 DNA reads TGTGCCAACAGTTTAGTTAGGAAGGGGAAAGAGACCCAGTACTTC. Translated: CANSLVRKGKETQYF. Full variable domain (rest looked up from reference TRBV28 and TRBJ2-5): DVKVTQSSRYLVKRTGEKVFLECVQDMDHENMFWYRQDPGLGLRLIYFSYDVKMKEKGDIPEGYSVSREKKERFSLILESASTNQTSMYLCANSLVRKGKETQYFGPGTRLLVL.

This sequence joins TRBV7-8 and TRBJ2-3; possibly TRBD1 for D (6 bases). This CDR3 comprises 14 residues. Looked up from germline, CDR1 is SGHVS and CDR2 is FQNEAQ. With 4 bases removed from V and 4 bases from J, the gap between germline ends came to 12 bases. The CDR3: CASSSTGFPDTQYF. CDR3 DNA sequence: TGTGCCAGCAGCTCCACAGGGTTCCCAGATACGCAGTATTTT.

The CDR3 sequence is CAISESIGRYDTQYF. The CDR3 DNA sequence: TGTGCCATCAGTGAGTCGATTGGGCGGTACGATACGCAGTATTTT. The chain employs TRBV10-3 and TRBJ2-3; D remains ambiguous. CDR1 and CDR2 from the germline V gene are ENHRY and SYGVKD. V lost 0 bases, J lost 6 bases, and 13 bases lay in between. This CDR3 region has 15 residues.

This clone turned up a few times. The gene calls are TRBV19 and TRBJ1-2, with TRBD1 as a possible D gene (5 bases). Trimming took off 2 bases at V and 8 bases at J, with 12 bases between the two ends. This CDR3 contains 13 residues. Germline V gives CDR1 LNHDA, CDR2 SQIVND (reference sequence). The CDR3 DNA is TGTGCCAGTAGTATACAGGGTAAGGACGGCTACACCTTC. This sequence encodes CASSIQGKDGYTF.

The chain links TRBV11-1 to TRBJ2-7; TRBD2 might be the D (5 bases). The V gene's germline CDR1 is SGHAT and CDR2 FQDESV (reference sequence). The CDR3 runs 15 residues. Trimming left V 3 bases short and J 2 bases short, with 14 bases between. CDR3 sequence (DNA): TGTGCCAGCAGCTTTGGGCGGGCATCAACCTACGAGCAGTACTTC. Translated: CASSFGRASTYEQYF.

This chain uses TRBV7-2 with TRBJ1-1, with D unresolved. Trimming took off 4 bases at V and 3 bases at J, with 9 bases between the two ends. This CDR3 spans 13 amino acids. Germline CDR1 is SGHTA and CDR2 is FQGNSA. CDR3 DNA: TGTGCCAGCAGCTGGAGGGTGTACACTGAAGCTTTCTTT. Residues: CASSWRVYTEAFF.

This chain uses TRBV18 with TRBJ2-7; either TRBD1 or TRBD2 may supply D (5 bases each). CDR1 KGHSH and CDR2 LQKENI come from the germline V gene. Trimming shortened V by 4 bases and J by 5 bases, and 12 bases separated the two germline ends. The CDR3 runs to 13 residues. Written as DNA, the CDR3 is TGTGCCAGCTCACGGGGGTTGGCCGACGAGCAGTACTTC. The encoded protein is CASSRGLADEQYF.

The chain employs TRBV2 and TRBJ1-2, with D perhaps matching TRBD1 (5 bases). Germline V gene sequence: CDR1 SNHLY, CDR2 FYNNEI. The CDR3 is 12 amino acids. V shed 4 bases and J shed 4 bases, with 7 bases lying between them. CDR3: CASSGDSYGYTF. As DNA, the CDR3 is TGTGCCAGCAGTGGAGACAGCTATGGCTACACCTTC.

CDR3 residues: CAWRLTGDGYTF. The CDR3 nucleotides are TGTGCCTGGAGGCTCACGGGAGATGGCTACACCTTC. V and J are TRBV30 and TRBJ1-2, with D hard to call. Germline V lookup: CDR1 GTSNPN, CDR2 SVGIG (reference sequence). V was cut by 3 bases and J by 6 bases, with 11 bases left in between. The CDR3 has 12 residues.

The chain carries TRBV7-8 and TRBJ1-1, with 7 bases identical to TRBD1. After removal of 5 bases from V and 2 bases from J, the junction contained 8 bases not matched to a gene. The CDR3 is 15 amino acids. The germline V gene has CDR1 SGHVS and CDR2 FQNEAQ. The CDR3 here is CASSVYGTANTEAFF. CDR3 bases: TGTGCCAGCAGCGTATATGGGACAGCAAACACTGAAGCTTTCTTT. Together with reference TRBV7-8 and TRBJ1-1, the CDR3 gives the full variable domain: GAGVSQSPRYKVAKRGQDVALRCDPISGHVSLFWYQQALGQGPEFLTYFQNEAQLDKSGLPSDRFFAERPEGSVSTLKIQRTQQEDSAVYLCASSVYGTANTEAFFGQGTRLTVV.

The V and J genes are TRBV12-5 and TRBJ2-7; 9 bases fit TRBD1. CDR3 length equals 15 residues. V trimming: 6 bases; J trimming: 6 bases; junction bases outside the gene matches: 12. Germline-derived CDR1 and CDR2 are LGHNT and FRNRAP. The CDR3 loop is CASGSSGTGRREQYF. The CDR3 nucleotides are TGTGCTAGTGGGTCATCCGGGACAGGGAGGCGCGAGCAGTACTTC.

The chain carries TRBV2 and TRBJ2-7; 7 positions agree with TRBD1. Trimming took 6 bases from V and 4 from J; bases not matched to a gene: 12. Germline CDR1 is SNHLY and CDR2 is FYNNEI. The CDR3 extends over 15 amino acids. CDR3 DNA: TGTGCCAGCAGAGCGGAACAGGGGCTTTATTACGAGCAGTACTTC. Amino acids: CASRAEQGLYYEQYF.

This chain uses TRBV2 with TRBJ1-4; 7 positions agree with TRBD1. Germline V gives CDR1 SNHLY, CDR2 FYNNEI. J was trimmed by 0 bases and V by 6 bases; bases with no gene match: 7. The CDR3 has 16 residues. In DNA form, the CDR3 reads TGTGCCAGCAGCAAGACCACAGGGGCAACTAATGAAAAACTGTTTTTT. Translated, it gives CASSKTTGATNEKLFF.

Concerning this clone: Within the sample, other DNA sequences also encode this same CDR3. The chain links TRBV5-1 to TRBJ1-3; D gene ambiguous. CDR1 is SGHRS, CDR2 YFSETQ, per germline. The CDR3 has 12 residues. V gave up 0 bases and J gave up 3 bases, with 1 base separating them. The CDR3 protein is CASSLDGNTIYF. CDR3 bases: TGCGCCAGCAGCTTGGATGGAAACACCATATATTTT.

The chain uses TRBV11-3 and TRBJ2-1; D is undetermined. The CDR3 covers 14 residues. The germline gives CDR1 SGHNT, CDR2 YENEEA. The V gene lost 0 bases and the J gene lost 7 bases, with 10 bases spanning the gap. The CDR3 protein is CASSLDAASNEQFF. CDR3 nucleotide sequence: TGTGCCAGCAGCTTAGATGCCGCAAGTAATGAGCAGTTCTTC.

This chain's CDR3 is CASSDRGGSQYF. The DNA of the CDR3 is TGTGCCAGCAGCGACCGCGGGGGGTCCCAGTACTTC. The chain combines TRBV9 with TRBJ2-5; 8 nucleotides match TRBD2. The CDR3 has 12 residues. The germline V gene has CDR1 SGDLS and CDR2 YYNGEE. V gave up 3 bases and J gave up 9 bases; unmatched junction bases: 4.